The following is a TCR beta chain sequence with its context. This sample was taken from a study of Ad26.COV2.S vaccination and SARS-CoV-2 variants. Clones were sequenced by immunoSEQ multiplex PCR, and TCRdb holds only the in-frame ones, with some missing. Of approximately 400,000 clones in the sample, approximately 81% were seen once. This CDR3 contains 14 residues. Germline CDR1 LNHDA, CDR2 SQIVND (reference sequence). The junction had 5 bases not matched to a gene; V was cut back by 6 bases and J by 3 bases. Noted treatment: about 20 received Ad26.COV2.S at low or high dose, single or two shots; roughly five received placebo; per-sample allocation not given. Sample collection was performed on day 63 after the first vaccine or placebo injection.

Specimen: peripheral blood, collected in a trial of Ad26.COV2.S vaccine versus placebo. This clonotype originated in a person between 18 and 59 years old who received the Ad26.COV2.S COVID-19 vaccine or a placebo. The J gene is TRBJ2-7, the V gene TRBV19; 10 positions agree with TRBD2. The CDR3 sequence is CASSPSGGYYEQYF. Here the CDR3 DNA reads TGTGCCAGTAGCCCTAGCGGGGGTTACTACGAGCAGTACTTC. Full variable domain (rest looked up from reference TRBV19 and TRBJ2-7): DGGITQSPKYLFRKEGQNVTLSCEQNLNHDAMYWYRQDPGQGLRLIYYSQIVNDFQKGDIAEGYSVSREKKESFPLTVTSAQKNPTAFYLCASSPSGGYYEQYFGPGTRLTVT.